What follows is one T cell receptor (beta chain) and its context. This clonotype was seen only a few times. Its target antigen remains unknown. It has no much larger one-base neighbor in the sample; base qualities were not kept. The library was produced with RT-PCR. The data were produced on an Illumina HiSeq 2500. TCRdb handled the public reads itself, with Q25 trimming in fastp and clone calling in MiXCR, and kept productive beta chains. Each CDR3 protein gets just one entry, which takes the most common genes and DNA from the rows behind it. This sample comprises roughly 460,000 distinct CDR3 sequences, approximately 11% of them detected only once. The biggest ten clones account for about an eighth of the sample. The meaning of the sample's time point label: 45 days after influenza vaccine administration. The cysteine opens and the phenylalanine closes a CDR3 of 13 amino acids. The retained sequence is limited to the CDR3, 39 bases, with the frame set at the first base. Per the germline V gene, MGHDK is the CDR1 and SYGVNS is the CDR2. V sheds 3 bases and J sheds 9 bases, leaving 14 bases between their ends.

The data are from a study of response to subunit inactivated influenza vaccine (dated by TCRdb to the late 2010s). For the study in its entirety: To follow how T cells responded to a trivalent subunit inactivated influenza vaccine, the researchers relied on deep quantitative profiling of the T cell receptor repertoire.

Results and caveats for the whole study, not just this receptor: The authors suggested that each seasonal influenza vaccination may recruit only a limited number of new T cells.

The material was PBMCs from blood, obtained 45 days after vaccination. Recombination joined TRBV25-1 with TRBJ2-5; TRBD1 might be the D gene, on 6 matching bases. This receptor was taken from a man aged 50 or older who received an inactivated influenza vaccine. Donor details come from another sample of the same person, matched by shared clones. CDR3 reads: CASSDRLQGPQYF. Read as DNA, the sequence is TGTGCCAGCAGTGACCGCTTACAGGGTCCCCAGTACTTC.